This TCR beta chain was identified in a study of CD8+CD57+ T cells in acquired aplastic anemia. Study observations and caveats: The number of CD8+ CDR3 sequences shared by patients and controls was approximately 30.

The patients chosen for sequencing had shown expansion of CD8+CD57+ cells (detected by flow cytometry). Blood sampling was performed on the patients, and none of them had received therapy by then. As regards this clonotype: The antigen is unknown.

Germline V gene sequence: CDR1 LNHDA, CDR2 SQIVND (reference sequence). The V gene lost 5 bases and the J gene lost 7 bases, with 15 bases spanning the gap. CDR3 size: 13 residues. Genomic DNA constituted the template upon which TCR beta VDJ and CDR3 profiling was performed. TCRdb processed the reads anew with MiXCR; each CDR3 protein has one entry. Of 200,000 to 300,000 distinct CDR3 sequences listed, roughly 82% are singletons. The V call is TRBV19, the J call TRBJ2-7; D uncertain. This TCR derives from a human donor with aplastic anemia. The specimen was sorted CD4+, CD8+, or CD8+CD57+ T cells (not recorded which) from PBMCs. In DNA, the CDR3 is TGTGCCAGTAGTTGGCGAAGGGCCATTGAGCAGTACTTC. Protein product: CASSWRRAIEQYF.